The TCR beta chain under discussion was sequenced for a study of blood T cell repertoires in COVID-19. Study overall: Material from acute and convalescent COVID-19 was sourced from the United States, Italy and Spain. T cells, B-cell-depleted T cells, or PBMCs provided the cDNA or gDNA that served as material.

Assay used: immunoSEQ multiplex PCR; TCRdb lists only in-frame clones, some missing. The sample lists roughly 260,000 clones, more than 85% seen once, with 2.5% to 3% in the top ten. The CDR3 contains 15 residues. V was shortened by 2 bases and J by 3 bases, with 11 bases between the two germline ends. The germline V gene encodes CDR1 LNHDA and CDR2 SQIVND (reference sequence). The chain is built from TRBV19 and TRBJ1-5; maybe TRBD1 (5 bases). Sequenced input: peripheral blood. The TCR comes from a person aged 18 to 35 with COVID-19, enrolled during active disease. CDR3 sequence: CASSIRQGYNQPQHF. The CDR3, as DNA: TGTGCCAGTAGTATACGGCAGGGCTACAATCAGCCCCAGCATTTT.